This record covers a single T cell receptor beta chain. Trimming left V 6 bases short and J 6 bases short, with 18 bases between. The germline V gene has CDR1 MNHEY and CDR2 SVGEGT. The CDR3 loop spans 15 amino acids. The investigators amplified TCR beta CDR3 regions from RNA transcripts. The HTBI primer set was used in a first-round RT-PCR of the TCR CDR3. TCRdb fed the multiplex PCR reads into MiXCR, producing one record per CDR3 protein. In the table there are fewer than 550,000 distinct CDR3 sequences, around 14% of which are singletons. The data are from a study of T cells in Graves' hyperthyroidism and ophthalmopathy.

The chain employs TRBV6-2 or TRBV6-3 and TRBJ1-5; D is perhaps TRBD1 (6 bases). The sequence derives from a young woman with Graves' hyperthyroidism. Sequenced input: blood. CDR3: CASRRDTPVLQPQHF. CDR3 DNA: TGTGCCAGCAGAAGGGACACCCCCGTCCTTCAGCCCCAGCATTTT.